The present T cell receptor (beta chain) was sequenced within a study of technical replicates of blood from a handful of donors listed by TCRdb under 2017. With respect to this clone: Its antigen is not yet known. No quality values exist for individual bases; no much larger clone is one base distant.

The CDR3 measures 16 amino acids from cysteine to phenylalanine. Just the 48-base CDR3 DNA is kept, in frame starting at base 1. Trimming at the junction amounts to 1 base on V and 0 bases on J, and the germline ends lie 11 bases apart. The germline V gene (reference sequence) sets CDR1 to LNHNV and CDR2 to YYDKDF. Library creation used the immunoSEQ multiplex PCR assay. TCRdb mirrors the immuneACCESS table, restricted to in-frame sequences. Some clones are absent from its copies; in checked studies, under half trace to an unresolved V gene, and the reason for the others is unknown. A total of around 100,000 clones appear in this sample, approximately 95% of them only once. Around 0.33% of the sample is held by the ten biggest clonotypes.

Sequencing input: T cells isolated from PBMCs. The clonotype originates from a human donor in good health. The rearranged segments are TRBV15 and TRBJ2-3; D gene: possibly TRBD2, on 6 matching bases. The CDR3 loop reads CATSRGTGTSTDTQYF. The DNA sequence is TGTGCCACCAGCAGAGGGACCGGGACTAGCACAGATACGCAGTATTTT.